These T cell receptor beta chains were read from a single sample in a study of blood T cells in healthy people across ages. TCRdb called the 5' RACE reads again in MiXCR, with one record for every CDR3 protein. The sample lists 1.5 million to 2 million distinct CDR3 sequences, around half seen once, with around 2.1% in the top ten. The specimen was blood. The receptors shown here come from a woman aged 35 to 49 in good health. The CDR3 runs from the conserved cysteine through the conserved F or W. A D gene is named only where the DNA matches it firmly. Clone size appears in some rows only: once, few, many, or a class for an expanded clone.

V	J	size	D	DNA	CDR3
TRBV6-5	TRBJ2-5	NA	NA	TGTGCCAGCATCAACAGGATAGGGGCCCAAGAGACCCAGTACTTC	CASINRIGAQETQYF
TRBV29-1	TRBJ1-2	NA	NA	TGCAGCGTTGAAGTCACGCCTGGAAAAAATAAGGGGGGTGGCTACACCTTC	CSVEVTPGKNKGGGYTF
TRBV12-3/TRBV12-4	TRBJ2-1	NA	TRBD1	TGTGCCAGCAGTTTCCGGGACAGGTTTAACGATGAGCAGTTCTTC	CASSFRDRFNDEQFF
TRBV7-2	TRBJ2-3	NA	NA	TGTGCCAGCAGCTTCTTGGCGGGGGCTACTAGCACAGATACGCAGTATTTT	CASSFLAGATSTDTQYF
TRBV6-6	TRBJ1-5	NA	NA	TGTGCCAGCGGGGAGGCAGGTGGACAGCCCCAGCATTTT	CASGEAGGQPQHF
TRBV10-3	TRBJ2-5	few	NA	TGTGCCATCAGTGAGTCAAGCGGGTATGAGGAGACCCAGTACTTC	CAISESSGYEETQYF
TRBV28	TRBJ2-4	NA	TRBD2	TGTGCCAGCAGCCTAGCGGGGCCTCGGGTAAAAAACATTCAGTACTTC	CASSLAGPRVKNIQYF
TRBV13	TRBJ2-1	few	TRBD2	TGTGCCAGCAGTCTCCGGACAGCGGGGGTTCCCTACAATGAGCAGTTCTTC	CASSLRTAGVPYNEQFF
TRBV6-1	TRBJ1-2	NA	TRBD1	TGTGCCAGCAGTGAAGACGGGACAGGGGGTGGCTACACCTTC	CASSEDGTGGGYTF
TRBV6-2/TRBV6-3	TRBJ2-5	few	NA	TGTGCCAGCAGTTGGCCCGGGACAACGCAAGAGACCCAGTACTTC	CASSWPGTTQETQYF
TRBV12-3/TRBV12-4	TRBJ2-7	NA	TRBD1	TGTGCCAGCAGCCAGGAGCCGATATGGGACAGGGGCAACTACGAGCAGTACTTC	CASSQEPIWDRGNYEQYF
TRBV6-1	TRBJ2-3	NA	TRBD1	TGTGCCAGCTCTACGGGGGCAGGGGGCCTCGGAGATACGCAGTATTTT	CASSTGAGGLGDTQYF
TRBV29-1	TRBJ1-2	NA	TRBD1	TGCAGCGCCTGGACAGGAAACTACACCTTC	CSAWTGNYTF
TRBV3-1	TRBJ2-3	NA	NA	TGTGCCAGCAGCCCGACTAGTCGTACGCAGTATTTT	CASSPTSRTQYF
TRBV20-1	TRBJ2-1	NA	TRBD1	TGCAGTGCTAGAGATGGGAGGGGACAGGGCCGCAATGAGCAGTTCTTC	CSARDGRGQGRNEQFF
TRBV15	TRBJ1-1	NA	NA	TGTGCCACCGGGAGGACAAGGAACACTGAAGCTTTCTTT	CATGRTRNTEAFF
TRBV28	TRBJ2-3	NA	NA	TGTGCCAGCAGTTTAATGGGACCAAGAACAGATACGCAGTATTTT	CASSLMGPRTDTQYF
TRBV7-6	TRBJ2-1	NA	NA	TGTGCCAGCAGCTTAGGACTACCTAAATTATACAATGAGCAGTTCTTC	CASSLGLPKLYNEQFF
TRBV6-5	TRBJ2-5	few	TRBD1	TGTGCCAGCAGTTACGAAGGGACAGAAGAGACCCAGTACTTC	CASSYEGTEETQYF
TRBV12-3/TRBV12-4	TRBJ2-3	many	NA	TGTGCCAGCAGTTCGGACGGTTCTAGCACAGATACGCAGTATTTT	CASSSDGSSTDTQYF
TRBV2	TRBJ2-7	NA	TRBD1	TGTGCCAGCAGTGTGGACAGGACGGGGGAGCAGTACTTC	CASSVDRTGEQYF
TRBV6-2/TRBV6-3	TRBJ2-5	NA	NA	TGTGCCAGCAGACCGATCCTTGGGGGCGGCTACCAAGAGACCCAGTACTTC	CASRPILGGGYQETQYF
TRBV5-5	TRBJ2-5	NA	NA	TGTGCCAGCAGACCGGGAGTCCAAGAGACCCAGTACTTC	CASRPGVQETQYF
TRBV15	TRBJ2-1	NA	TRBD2	TGTGCCACCAGCACCAACCTCCCCGCTAGCGGGGGGCGACAGAATGAGCAGTTCTTC	CATSTNLPASGGRQNEQFF
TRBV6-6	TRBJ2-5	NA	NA	TGTGCCAGCAGTTACCCCCTAGAAGGAGAGACCCAGTACTTC	CASSYPLEGETQYF
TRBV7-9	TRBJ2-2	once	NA	TGTGCCAGCAGCTTACCCCGGGGCGGAAAAAACACCGGGGAGCTGTTTTTT	CASSLPRGGKNTGELFF
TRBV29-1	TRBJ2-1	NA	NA	TGCAGCGCTTCGGGCGCGGGCTCCTACAATGAGCAGTTCTTC	CSASGAGSYNEQFF
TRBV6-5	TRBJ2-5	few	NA	TGTGCCAGCAGTTACCTTTCTCTTTCGGAGACCCAGTACTTC	CASSYLSLSETQYF
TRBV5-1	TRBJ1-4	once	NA	TGCGCCAGCAGGGCGGAAGGAGCGGGTAATGAAAAACTGTTTTTT	CASRAEGAGNEKLFF
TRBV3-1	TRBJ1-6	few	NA	TGTGCCAGCAGCCTCCTGGATGTCGACTATAATTCACCCCTCCACTTT	CASSLLDVDYNSPLHF
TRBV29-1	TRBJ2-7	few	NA	TGCAGCGTTGCCTCCACGGGGGTTGGGCAGTACTTC	CSVASTGVGQYF
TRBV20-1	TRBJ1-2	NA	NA	TGCAGTGCCACAGATAGCAAGGACAGAACTAACTATGGCTACACCTTC	CSATDSKDRTNYGYTF
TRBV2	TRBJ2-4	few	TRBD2	TGTGCCAGCGAACTAGCGGGCGGCAAAAACATTCAGTACTTC	CASELAGGKNIQYF
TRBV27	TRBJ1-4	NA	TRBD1	TGTGCCAGCAGTTTACGACAGGGGTGGGAAAAACTGTTTTTT	CASSLRQGWEKLFF
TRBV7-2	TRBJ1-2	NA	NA	TGTGCCAGCAGCCCAAGTAGGGGGGCCTATGGCTACACCTTC	CASSPSRGAYGYTF
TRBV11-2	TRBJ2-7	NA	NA	TGTGCCAGCAGCCTCGGGACCGCGAGGGGCTACGAGCAGTACTTC	CASSLGTARGYEQYF
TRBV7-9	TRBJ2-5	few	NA	TGTGCCAGCAGCTTTCCCCGCGGGCAGATCCAAGAGACCCAGTACTTC	CASSFPRGQIQETQYF
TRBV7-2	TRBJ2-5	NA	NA	TGTACCAGCAGCTTATCATGGAACCAAGAGACCCAGTACTTC	CTSSLSWNQETQYF
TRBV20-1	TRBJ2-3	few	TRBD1	TGCAGTGCTAGAGACTACCTCCGGGACAGGGGTGACACAGATACGCAGTATTTT	CSARDYLRDRGDTDTQYF
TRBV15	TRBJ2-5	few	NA	TGTGCCACCAGCAGAGATTTAGGGGGAGAGACCCAGTACTTC	CATSRDLGGETQYF
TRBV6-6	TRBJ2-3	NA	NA	TGTGCCAGCAGCTCCCCGGACAGCAGCACAGATACGCAGTATTTT	CASSSPDSSTDTQYF
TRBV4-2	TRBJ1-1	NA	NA	TGTGCCAGCAGCCAAGAGTTTCCCCTGACAGGAGAAGCTTTCTTT	CASSQEFPLTGEAFF
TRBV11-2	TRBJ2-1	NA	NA	TGTGCCAGCAGCCTTGAAGTTTCGGCGAGAGATGAGCAGTTCTTC	CASSLEVSARDEQFF
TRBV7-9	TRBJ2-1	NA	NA	TGTGCCAGCAGCGGAAGAAACTACAATGAGCAGTTCTTC	CASSGRNYNEQFF
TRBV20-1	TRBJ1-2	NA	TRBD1	TGCAGTGCTTTTCCTCCCTCCGGACAGGGCCCATTAAACTATGGCTACACCTTC	CSAFPPSGQGPLNYGYTF
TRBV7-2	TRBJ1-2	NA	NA	TGTGCCAGCAGCTTAGTTCAACAGTTTGGCTACACCTTC	CASSLVQQFGYTF
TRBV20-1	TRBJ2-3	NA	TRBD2	TGCAGTGCACTCAATCCGGGACTACCATTAGGGGCAGATACGCAGTATTTT	CSALNPGLPLGADTQYF
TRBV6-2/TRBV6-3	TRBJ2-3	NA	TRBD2	TGTGCCAGCAGGGTCGTATGGGCTAGCGGGGGGGCCAGCACAGATACGCAGTATTTT	CASRVVWASGGASTDTQYF
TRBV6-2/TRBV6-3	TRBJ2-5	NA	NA	TGTGCCAGCAGTTACTCTGGCTTCTCGTACCAAGAGACCCAGTACTTC	CASSYSGFSYQETQYF